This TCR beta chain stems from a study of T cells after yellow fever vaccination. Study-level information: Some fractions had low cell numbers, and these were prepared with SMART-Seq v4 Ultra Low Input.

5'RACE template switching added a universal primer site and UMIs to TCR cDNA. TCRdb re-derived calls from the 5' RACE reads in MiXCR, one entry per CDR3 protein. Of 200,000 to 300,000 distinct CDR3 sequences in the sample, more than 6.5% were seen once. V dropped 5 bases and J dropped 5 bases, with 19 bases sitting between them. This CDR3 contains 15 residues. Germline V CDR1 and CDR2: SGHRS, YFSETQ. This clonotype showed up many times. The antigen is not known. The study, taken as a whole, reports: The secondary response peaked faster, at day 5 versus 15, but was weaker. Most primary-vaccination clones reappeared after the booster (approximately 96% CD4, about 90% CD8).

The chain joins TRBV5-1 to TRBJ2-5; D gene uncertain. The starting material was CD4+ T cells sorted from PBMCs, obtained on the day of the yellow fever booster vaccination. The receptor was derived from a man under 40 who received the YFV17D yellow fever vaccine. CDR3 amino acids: CASRSPSGAGETQYF. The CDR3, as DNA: TGCGCCAGCAGATCCCCCTCCGGTGCCGGGGAGACCCAGTACTTC. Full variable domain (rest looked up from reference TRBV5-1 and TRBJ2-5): KAGVTQTPRYLIKTRGQQVTLSCSPISGHRSVSWYQQTPGQGLQFLFEYFSETQRNKGNFPGRFSGRQFSNSRSEMNVSTLELGDSALYLCASRSPSGAGETQYFGPGTRLLVL.